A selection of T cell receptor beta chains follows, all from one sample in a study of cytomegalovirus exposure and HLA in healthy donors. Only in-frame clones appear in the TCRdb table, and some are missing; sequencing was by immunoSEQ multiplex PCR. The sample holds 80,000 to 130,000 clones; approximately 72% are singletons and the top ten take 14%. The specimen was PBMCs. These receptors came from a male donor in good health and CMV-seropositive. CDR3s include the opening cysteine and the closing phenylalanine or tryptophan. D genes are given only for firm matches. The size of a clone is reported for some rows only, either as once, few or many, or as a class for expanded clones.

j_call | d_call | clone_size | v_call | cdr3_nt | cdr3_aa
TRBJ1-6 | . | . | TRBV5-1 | TGCGCCAGCAGCCTGCCCAGTTCACCCCTCCACTTT | CASSLPSSPLHF
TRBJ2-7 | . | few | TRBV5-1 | TGCGCCAGCAGCTCATTAGACAGCTACGAGCAGTACTTC | CASSSLDSYEQYF
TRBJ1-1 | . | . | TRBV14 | TGTGCCAGCAGCCAAGTTGTCACAGGGAACACTGAAGCTTTCTTT | CASSQVVTGNTEAFF
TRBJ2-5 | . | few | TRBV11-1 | TGTGCCAGCAGCCTCGGAGAGACCCAGTACTTC | CASSLGETQYF
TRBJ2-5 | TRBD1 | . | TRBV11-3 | TGTGCCAGCAGCCCAGGGGGCTCTATAGAGACCCAGTACTTC | CASSPGGSIETQYF
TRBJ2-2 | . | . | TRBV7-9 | TGTGCCAGCAGCTACATCATCCGGGTTACCGGGGAGCTGTTTTTT | CASSYIIRVTGELFF
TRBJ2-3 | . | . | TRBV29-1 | TGCAGCGTTGAAGCCGGCGGCCGCACAGATACGCAGTATTTT | CSVEAGGRTDTQYF
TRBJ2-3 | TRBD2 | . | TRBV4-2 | TGTGCCAGCAGCCAAGGGCGGGGGGGAGATACGCAGTATTTT | CASSQGRGGDTQYF
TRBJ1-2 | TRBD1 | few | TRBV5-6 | TGTGCCAGCAGGTCGCCGGGACAGGGGACCTATGGCTACACCTTC | CASRSPGQGTYGYTF
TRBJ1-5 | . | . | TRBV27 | TGTGCCAGCAGTTTGGGAGGGAAACTGCCCCAGCATTTT | CASSLGGKLPQHF
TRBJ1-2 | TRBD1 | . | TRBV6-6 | TGTGCCAGCAGTTACTCCGGGGACAGGGGGAGTAACACCTTC | CASSYSGDRGSNTF
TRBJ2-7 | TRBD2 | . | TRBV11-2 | TGTGCCAGCAGCTCTAAGACTAGCGGGGGGTCCCACGAGCAGTACTTC | CASSSKTSGGSHEQYF
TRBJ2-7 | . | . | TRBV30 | TGTGCCTGGAGTCGGGGGACCACCTACGAGCAGTACTTC | CAWSRGTTYEQYF
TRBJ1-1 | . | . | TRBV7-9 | TGTGCCAGCAGCTTGACCCGGGGTGTCGACACTGAAGCTTTCTTT | CASSLTRGVDTEAFF
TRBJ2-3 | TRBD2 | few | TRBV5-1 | TGCGCCAGCAGCTTGGCTACTAGCGAGAGTGGAGATACGCAGTATTTT | CASSLATSESGDTQYF
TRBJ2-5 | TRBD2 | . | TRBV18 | TGTGCCAGCTCACTAGATTCCCGGGGGGCCCAGTACTTC | CASSLDSRGAQYF
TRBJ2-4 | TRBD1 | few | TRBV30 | TGTGCCTGGAGTCCAACAGGGGCCATAGCCAAAAACATTCAGTACTTC | CAWSPTGAIAKNIQYF
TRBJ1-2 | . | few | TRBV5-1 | TGCGCCAGCAGCTTGACAGGGAACTCTATCGGCTACACCTTC | CASSLTGNSIGYTF
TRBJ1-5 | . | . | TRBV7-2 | TGTGCCAGCAGCTTAGCAGGGAGGGATCAGCCCCAGCATTTT | CASSLAGRDQPQHF
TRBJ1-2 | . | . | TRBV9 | TGTGCCAGCAGCGTCGACAGTGGTACAGCCCTTCAATACTTC | CASSVDSGTALQYF
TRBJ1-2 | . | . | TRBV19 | TGTGCCAGTAGCCAGGACAGTAACTATGGCTACACCTTC | CASSQDSNYGYTF
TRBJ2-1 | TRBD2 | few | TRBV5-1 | TGCGCCAGCAGTGGGACTAGCGGAAATGAGCAGTTCTTC | CASSGTSGNEQFF
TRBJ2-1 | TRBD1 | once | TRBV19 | TGTGCCAGTAGTGGGGACAGGGTTCGGGATGAGCAGTTCTTC | CASSGDRVRDEQFF
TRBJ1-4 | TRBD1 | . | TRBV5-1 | TGCGCCAGCAGCGAAAGAACCGGGACAGGGGGAGAAAAACTGTTTTTT | CASSERTGTGGEKLFF
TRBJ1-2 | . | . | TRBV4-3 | TGCGCCAGCAGCCAAGTACCAGGGAACTATGGCTACACCTTC | CASSQVPGNYGYTF
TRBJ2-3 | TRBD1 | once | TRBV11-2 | TGTGCCAGCAGGTTGGGACAGGGGGCGGCAGATACGCAGTATTTT | CASRLGQGAADTQYF
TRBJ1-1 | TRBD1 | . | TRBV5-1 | TGCGCCAGCAGAAGTGGCGACAGGGGAAGCACTGAAGCTTTCTTT | CASRSGDRGSTEAFF
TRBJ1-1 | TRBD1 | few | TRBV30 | TGTGCCTGGAGTGTAACAGGGGGTTTAACTGAAGCTTTCTTT | CAWSVTGGLTEAFF
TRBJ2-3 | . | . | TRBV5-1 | TGCGCCAGCAGCTTGGAGGGGGTAAGGGACGGTACAGATACGCAGTATTTT | CASSLEGVRDGTDTQYF
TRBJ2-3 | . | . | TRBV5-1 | TGCGCCGGCAGCTTGGAGGCAGGGGGGGATACGCAGTATTTT | CAGSLEAGGDTQYF
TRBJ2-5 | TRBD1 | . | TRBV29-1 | TGCAGCGTTGCCAACATAAGGACAGGGGCGGTGGAGACCCAGTACTTC | CSVANIRTGAVETQYF
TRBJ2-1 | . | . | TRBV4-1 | TGCGCCAGCAGCCAAGAAGCCACAGGGCCAGGGACGAATGAGCAGTTCTTC | CASSQEATGPGTNEQFF
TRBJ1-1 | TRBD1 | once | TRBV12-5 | TGTGCTAGTGGGCCAACAGGGGGCAGGGGCACTGAAGCTTTCTTT | CASGPTGGRGTEAFF
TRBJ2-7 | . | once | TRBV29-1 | TGCAGCGTTGGAATAGCCTCCTACGAGCAGTACTTC | CSVGIASYEQYF
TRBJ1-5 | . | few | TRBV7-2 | TGTGCCAGCAGCTTAATCCTTAGCAATCAGCCCCAGCATTTT | CASSLILSNQPQHF
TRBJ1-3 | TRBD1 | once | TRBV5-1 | TGCGCCAGCAGCCCCGGGACAGGGGGTAACACCATATATTTT | CASSPGTGGNTIYF
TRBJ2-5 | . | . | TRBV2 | TGTGCCAGCAGTGCTAACAGAGCCCCACAAGAGACCCAGTACTTC | CASSANRAPQETQYF
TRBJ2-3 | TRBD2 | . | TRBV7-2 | TGTGCCAGCAGCTCTGTAATGGCGGGGGGCACAGATACGCAGTATTTT | CASSSVMAGGTDTQYF
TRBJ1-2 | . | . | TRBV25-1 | TGTGCCAGCGGGGAGAGCGGGAGAGGGGGCTACACCTTC | CASGESGRGGYTF